The 8 T cell receptor beta chains reported below all come from one sample, sequenced in a study of T cell repertoires in cytomegalovirus infection. In TCRdb, the reads were re-called with MiXCR into one record per CDR3 protein. This sample has roughly 230,000 distinct CDR3 sequences; about 23% occur once, and the top ten carry around a sixth. Sequencing was done on a sample of CD8+ T cells from PBMCs. The receptors here all came from a human donor in good health (CMV status not recorded). Some clones in this sample may be carry-over from other donors' samples.

This clonotype was picked up many times. V and J are TRBV19 and TRBJ2-2, with D uncertain. Germline loops: CDR1 LNHDA, CDR2 SQIVND (reference sequence). The ends were cut back, 0 bases at V and 3 bases at J, with 8 bases in the middle. CDR3 size: 15 residues. The CDR3 DNA is TGTGCCAGTAGTATAGACATTGGAGACACCGGGGAGCTGTTTTTT. Its protein is CASSIDIGDTGELFF.

There are many counts of this clonotype. J is TRBJ2-3 and V is TRBV6-6, with D hard to call. From germline, CDR1 is MNHNY and CDR2 SVGAGI (reference sequence). The germline V and J ends were trimmed by 4 bases and 2 bases, with 13 bases remaining between them. The CDR3 has 15 amino acids. The CDR3 protein is CASSLDDLATDTQYF. The CDR3 bases are TGTGCCAGCAGTTTGGACGACCTTGCCACAGATACGCAGTATTTT.

The rearrangement uses TRBV28 and TRBJ2-7; D may be TRBD1 (6 bases). The CDR3 length is 16 residues. Trimming took off 4 bases at V and 3 bases at J, with 19 bases between the two ends. Germline V lookup: CDR1 MDHEN, CDR2 SYDVKM. The CDR3: CASSSPVGHRVYEQYF. In DNA, the CDR3 is TGTGCCAGCAGTTCACCGGTCGGGCACAGGGTCTACGAGCAGTACTTC.

As concerns this clonotype: A read error is possible here, since a much larger clone lies one base away. The chain's CDR3 is CASSLWAEETQDF. CDR3 sequence (DNA): TGTGCCAGCAGTTTATGGGCAGAGGAGACCCAGGACTTC. The chain has TRBV12-3 or TRBV12-4 and TRBJ2-5; D remains unclear. The CDR3 is 13 residues long.

This clonotype was seen at least ten times. The gene calls are TRBV12-3 or TRBV12-4 and TRBJ2-7; D might be TRBD1 (6 bases). With 4 bases removed from V and 12 bases from J, the gap between germline ends came to 13 bases. The CDR3 has 11 amino acids. In DNA form, the CDR3 reads TGTGCCAGCAGTTCGGACAGTTTCGCGTACTTC. Translated: CASSSDSFAYF.

The chain recombines TRBV2 with TRBJ1-5, with D perhaps matching TRBD1 (5 bases). Trimming took 8 bases from V and 4 from J, leaving 9 bases between them. Germline CDR1 and CDR2: SNHLY and FYNNEI. The CDR3 runs 12 residues. The CDR3 sequence is CASHSGNQPQHF. The CDR3 region has the DNA TGTGCCAGCCACTCAGGGAATCAGCCCCAGCATTTT.

This clonotype was detected many times. V and J are TRBV2 and TRBJ2-3; 13 bases line up with TRBD2. This CDR3 is 17 amino acids long. Germline-derived CDR1 and CDR2 are SNHLY and FYNNEI. V dropped 2 bases and J dropped 0; count of bases not matched to a gene: 2. CDR3 protein: CASSEQGLAGSTDTQYF. Written as DNA, the CDR3 is TGTGCCAGCAGTGAACAGGGACTAGCGGGGAGCACAGATACGCAGTATTTT.

The genes are TRBV15 and TRBJ1-2, with D perhaps TRBD1 (5 bases). The length of the CDR3 is 14 residues. Looked up from germline, CDR1 is LNHNV and CDR2 is YYDKDF (reference sequence). The ends were cut back, 1 base at V and 8 bases at J, with 14 bases in the middle. CDR3 in DNA: TGTGCCACCAGCAGAGGGGGGGACGGTGACGGCTACACCTTC. Translated, it gives CATSRGGDGDGYTF.